This TCR beta chain was identified in a study of blood T cells in healthy people across ages. Study results and limitations: PBMCs went unsorted, and a conclusive naive versus antigen-experienced comparison was therefore prevented.

It was with a sample-barcoded 5' primer and a J-beta primer mix that a second PCR of roughly 6 to 12 cycles was run. TCRdb reprocessed the 5' RACE reads via MiXCR and lists one record per CDR3 protein. The sample includes approximately 800,000 distinct CDR3 sequences, approximately 53% of them seen just once. Per germline, CDR1 SGHNT and CDR2 YENEEA. The CDR3 covers 17 residues. V lost 1 base, J lost 0 bases, and 10 bases lay in between. A single count supports this clonotype. Its antigen is undetermined. The chain is built from TRBV11-3 and TRBJ2-6; D is ambiguous. The sequence came from an elderly man in good health. Input material: blood. CDR3 in DNA: TGTGCCAGCAGCTTAGGGCAGACCCACTCTGGGGCCAACGTCCTGACTTTC. Protein: CASSLGQTHSGANVLTF.